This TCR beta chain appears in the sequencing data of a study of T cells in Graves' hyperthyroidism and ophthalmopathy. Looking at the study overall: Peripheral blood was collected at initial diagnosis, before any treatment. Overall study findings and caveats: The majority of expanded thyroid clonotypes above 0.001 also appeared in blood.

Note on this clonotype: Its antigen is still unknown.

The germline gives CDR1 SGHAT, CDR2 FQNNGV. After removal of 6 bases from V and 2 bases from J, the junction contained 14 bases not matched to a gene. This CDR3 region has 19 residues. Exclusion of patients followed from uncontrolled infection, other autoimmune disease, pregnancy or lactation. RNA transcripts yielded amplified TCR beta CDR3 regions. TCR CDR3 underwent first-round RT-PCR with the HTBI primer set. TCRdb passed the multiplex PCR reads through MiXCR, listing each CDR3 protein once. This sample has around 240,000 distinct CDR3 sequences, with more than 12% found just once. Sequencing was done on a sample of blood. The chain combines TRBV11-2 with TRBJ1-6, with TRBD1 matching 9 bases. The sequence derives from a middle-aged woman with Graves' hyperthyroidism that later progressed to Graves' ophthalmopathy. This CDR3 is CASRPTGQGFGTYNSPLHF. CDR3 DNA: TGTGCCAGCAGACCAACGGGACAGGGATTTGGGACCTATAATTCACCCCTCCACTTT.